The present T cell receptor (beta chain) was sequenced within a study of blood T cells in healthy people across ages. Individuals who donated were healthy Caucasians from Russia aged roughly 6 to 100. A J-beta primer mix and a sample-barcoded 5' primer were used in a second PCR of about 7 to 12 cycles. TCRdb re-called the 5' RACE reads with MiXCR, one entry per CDR3 protein. The sample holds about 1.7 million distinct CDR3 sequences; over 25% are singletons and the top ten take 7.7%. Germline CDR1 SGHAT, CDR2 FQNNGV. Trimming removed 4 bases at V and 4 bases at J, with 7 bases between. The CDR3 consists of 13 residues.

This rearrangement joins TRBV11-2 to TRBJ2-2; D is ambiguous. This sequence originates from a woman in her twenties or thirties in good health. The sequencing input was blood. CDR3 sequence reads: CASSWTPTGELFF. DNA for the CDR3: TGTGCCAGCAGCTGGACCCCCACCGGGGAGCTGTTTTTT.